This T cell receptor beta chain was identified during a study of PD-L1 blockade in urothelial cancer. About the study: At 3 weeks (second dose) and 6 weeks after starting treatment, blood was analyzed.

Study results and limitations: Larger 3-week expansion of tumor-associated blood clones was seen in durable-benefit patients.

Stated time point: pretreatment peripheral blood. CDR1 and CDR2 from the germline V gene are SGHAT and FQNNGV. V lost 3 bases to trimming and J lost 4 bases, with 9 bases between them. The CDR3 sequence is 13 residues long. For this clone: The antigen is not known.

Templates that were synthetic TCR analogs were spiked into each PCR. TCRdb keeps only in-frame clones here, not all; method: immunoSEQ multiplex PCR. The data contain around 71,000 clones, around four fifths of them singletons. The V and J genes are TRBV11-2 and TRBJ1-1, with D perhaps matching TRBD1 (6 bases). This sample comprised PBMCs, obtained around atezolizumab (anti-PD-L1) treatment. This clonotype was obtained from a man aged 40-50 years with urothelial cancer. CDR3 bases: TGTGCCAGCAGCTTGGCAGGGGTCACTGAAGCTTTCTTT. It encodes CASSLAGVTEAFF. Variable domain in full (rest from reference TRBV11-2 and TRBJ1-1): EAGVAQSPRYKIIEKRQSVAFWCNPISGHATLYWYQQILGQGPKLLIQFQNNGVVDDSQLPKDRFSAERLKGVDSTLKIQPAKLEDSAVYLCASSLAGVTEAFFGQGTRLTVV.